This T cell receptor beta chain stems from a study of T cell changes during pregnancy in multiple sclerosis. Per the germline V gene, CDR1 is SQVTM and CDR2 is ANQGSEA. V trimming: 6 bases; J trimming: 1 base; junction bases outside the gene matches: 4. The CDR3 contains 14 residues. Using immunoSEQ multiplex PCR, the repertoire was profiled, and TCRdb retains in-frame clones only, with some absent. The data contain about 56,000 clones, 89% of them singletons. This chain uses TRBV29-1 with TRBJ1-5; 9 bases align to TRBD1. This clonotype was sampled from a female donor with multiple sclerosis, enrolled in a pregnancy study. Here the sequenced sample was peripheral blood, taken after pregnancy. The CDR3: CSVSGTGSNQPQHF. The CDR3, as DNA: TGCAGCGTCTCCGGGACAGGGAGCAATCAGCCCCAGCATTTT.